The present T cell receptor (beta chain) was sequenced within a study of T cells after posttransplantation cyclophosphamide. Study observations and caveats: Donor CD8+ memory clones often dominated recipient blood repertoires at later times. Blood and skin or GI T cell repertoires showed limited TRB overlap. Recipient CMV seropositivity and CMV reactivation strongly tracked TRB clonality.

Of note for this clone: Its antigen remains unidentified.

Profiling relied on immunoSEQ multiplex PCR, and the TCRdb table lists in-frame clones only, not all of them. The sample includes tens of thousands of clones, about 86% of them seen just once. The CDR3 sequence is 17 residues long. The germline V gene encodes CDR1 SGHNT and CDR2 YYREEE (reference sequence). The trim removed 4 bases at V and 6 bases at J, leaving 7 bases unmatched. Controls had myeloablative marrow grafts with methotrexate and calcineurin inhibitor, sampled at 1 year. This clonotype was obtained from a female patient between 30 and 40 years old who received an allogeneic stem cell transplant from an unrelated donor, was CMV-positive, and had acute and chronic GVHD. Certain T cells may be donor cells from the graft. The sample consisted of PBMCs, taken approximately 360 days after allogeneic stem cell transplant with calcineurin inhibitor and methotrexate. V usage is TRBV5-4 and J usage is TRBJ2-4; TRBD2 aligns across 16 bases. CDR3 bases: TGTGCCAGCAGCACCGGGACTAGCGGGAGGGGTATAAACATTCAGTACTTC. Translation gives CASSTGTSGRGINIQYF. The whole variable domain, filled in from reference TRBV5-4 and TRBJ2-4, reads ETGVTQSPTHLIKTRGQQVTLRCSSQSGHNTVSWYQQALGQGPQFIFQYYREEENGRGNFPPRFSGLQFPNYSSELNVNALELDDSALYLCASSTGTSGRGINIQYFGAGTRLSVL.